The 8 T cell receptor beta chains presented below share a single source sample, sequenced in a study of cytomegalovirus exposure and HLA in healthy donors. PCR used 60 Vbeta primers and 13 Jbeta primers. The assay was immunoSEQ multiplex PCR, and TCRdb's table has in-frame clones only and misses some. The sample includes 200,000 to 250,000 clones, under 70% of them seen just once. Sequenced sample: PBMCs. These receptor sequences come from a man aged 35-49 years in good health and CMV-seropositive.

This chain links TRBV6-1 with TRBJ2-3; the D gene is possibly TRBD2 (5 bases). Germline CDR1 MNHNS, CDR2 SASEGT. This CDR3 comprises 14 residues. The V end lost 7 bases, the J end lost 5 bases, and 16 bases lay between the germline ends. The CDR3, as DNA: TGTGCCAGCACCCGACTAAACACGGGAGATACGCAGTATTTT. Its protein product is CASTRLNTGDTQYF.

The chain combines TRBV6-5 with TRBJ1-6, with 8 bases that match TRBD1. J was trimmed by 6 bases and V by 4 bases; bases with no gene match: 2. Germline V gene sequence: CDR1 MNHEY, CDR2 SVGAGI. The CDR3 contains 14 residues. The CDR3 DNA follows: TGTGCCAGCAGTTTGGGACAGGTTAATTCACCCCTCCACTTT. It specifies CASSLGQVNSPLHF.

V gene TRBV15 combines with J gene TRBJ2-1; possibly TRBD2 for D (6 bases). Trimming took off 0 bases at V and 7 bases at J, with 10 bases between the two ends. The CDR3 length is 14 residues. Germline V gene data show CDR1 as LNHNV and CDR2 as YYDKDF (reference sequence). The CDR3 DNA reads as TGTGCCACCAGCAGAGATAAACTAGCTAATGAGCAGTTCTTC. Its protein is CATSRDKLANEQFF.

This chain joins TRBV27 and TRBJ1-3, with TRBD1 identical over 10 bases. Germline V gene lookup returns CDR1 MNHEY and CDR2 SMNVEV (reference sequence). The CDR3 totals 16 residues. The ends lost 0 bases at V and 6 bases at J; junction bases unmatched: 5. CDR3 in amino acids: CASSLSMGQGLNTIYF. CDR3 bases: TGTGCCAGCAGTTTATCGATGGGACAGGGGTTAAACACCATATATTTT.

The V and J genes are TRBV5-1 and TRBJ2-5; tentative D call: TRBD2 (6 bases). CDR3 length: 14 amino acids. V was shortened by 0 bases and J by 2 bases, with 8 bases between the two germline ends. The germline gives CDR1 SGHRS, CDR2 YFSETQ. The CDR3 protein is CASSLGAGQETQYF. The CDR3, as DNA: TGCGCCAGCAGCTTGGGGGCGGGACAAGAGACCCAGTACTTC.

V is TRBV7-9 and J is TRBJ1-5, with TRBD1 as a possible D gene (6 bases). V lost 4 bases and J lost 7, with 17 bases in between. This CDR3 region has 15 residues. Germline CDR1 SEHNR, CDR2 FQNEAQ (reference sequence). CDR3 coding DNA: TGTGCCAGCAGCTCAAGCGGGGCAGGGGTACAGCCCCAGCATTTT. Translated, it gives CASSSSGAGVQPQHF.

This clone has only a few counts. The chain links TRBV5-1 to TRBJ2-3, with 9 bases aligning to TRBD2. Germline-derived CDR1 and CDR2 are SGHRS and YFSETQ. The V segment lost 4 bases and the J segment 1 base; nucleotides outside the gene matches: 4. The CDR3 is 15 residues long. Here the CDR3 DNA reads TGCGCCAGCAGCCATAGCGGGGGCGGCACAGATACGCAGTATTTT. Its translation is CASSHSGGGTDTQYF.

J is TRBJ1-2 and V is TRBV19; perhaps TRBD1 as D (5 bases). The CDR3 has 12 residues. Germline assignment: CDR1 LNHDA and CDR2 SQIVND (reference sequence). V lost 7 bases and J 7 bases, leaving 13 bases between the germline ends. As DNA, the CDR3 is TGTGCCAGTATGGGGGAGGATGGTGGCTACACCTTC. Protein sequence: CASMGEDGGYTF.